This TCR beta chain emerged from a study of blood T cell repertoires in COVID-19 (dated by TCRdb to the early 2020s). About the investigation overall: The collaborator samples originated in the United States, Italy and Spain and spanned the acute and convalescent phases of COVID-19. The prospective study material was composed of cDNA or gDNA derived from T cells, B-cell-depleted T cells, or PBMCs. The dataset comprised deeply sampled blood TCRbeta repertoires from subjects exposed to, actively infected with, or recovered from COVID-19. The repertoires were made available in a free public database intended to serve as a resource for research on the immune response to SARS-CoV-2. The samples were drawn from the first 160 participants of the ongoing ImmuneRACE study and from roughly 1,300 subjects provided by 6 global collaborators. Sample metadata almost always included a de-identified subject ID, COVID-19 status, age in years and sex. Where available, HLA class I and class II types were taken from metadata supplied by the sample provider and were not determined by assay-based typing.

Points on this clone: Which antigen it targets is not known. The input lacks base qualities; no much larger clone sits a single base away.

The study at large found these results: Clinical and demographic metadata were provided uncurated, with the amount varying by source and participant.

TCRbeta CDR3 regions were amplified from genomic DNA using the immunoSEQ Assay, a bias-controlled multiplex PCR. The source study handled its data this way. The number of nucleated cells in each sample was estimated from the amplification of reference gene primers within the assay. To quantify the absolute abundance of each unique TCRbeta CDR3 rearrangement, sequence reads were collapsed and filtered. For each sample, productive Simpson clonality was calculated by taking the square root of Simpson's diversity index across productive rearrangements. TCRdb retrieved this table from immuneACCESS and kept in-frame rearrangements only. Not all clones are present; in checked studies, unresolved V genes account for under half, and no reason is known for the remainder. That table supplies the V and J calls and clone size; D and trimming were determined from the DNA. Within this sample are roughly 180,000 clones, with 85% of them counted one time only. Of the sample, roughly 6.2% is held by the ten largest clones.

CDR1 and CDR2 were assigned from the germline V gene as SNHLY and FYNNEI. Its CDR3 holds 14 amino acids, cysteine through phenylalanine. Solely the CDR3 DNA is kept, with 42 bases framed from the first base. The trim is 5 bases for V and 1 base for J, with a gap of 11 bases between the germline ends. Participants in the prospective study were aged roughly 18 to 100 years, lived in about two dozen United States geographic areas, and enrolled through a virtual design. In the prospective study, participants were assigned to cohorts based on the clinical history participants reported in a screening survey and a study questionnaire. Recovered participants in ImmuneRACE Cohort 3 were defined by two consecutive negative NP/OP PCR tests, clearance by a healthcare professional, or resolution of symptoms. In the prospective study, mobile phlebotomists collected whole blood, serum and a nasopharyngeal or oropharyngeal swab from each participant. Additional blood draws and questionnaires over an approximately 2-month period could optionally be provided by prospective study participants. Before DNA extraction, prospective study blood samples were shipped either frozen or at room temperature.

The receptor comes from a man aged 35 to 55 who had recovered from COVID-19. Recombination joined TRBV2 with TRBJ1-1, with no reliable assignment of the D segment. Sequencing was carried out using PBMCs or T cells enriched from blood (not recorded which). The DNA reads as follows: TGTGCCAGCAGTTTCCGCCGGGGGAACACTGAAGCTTTCTTT. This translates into CASSFRRGNTEAFF. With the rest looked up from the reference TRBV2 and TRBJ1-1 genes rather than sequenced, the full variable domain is EPEVTQTPSHQVTQMGQEVILRCVPISNHLYFYWYRQILGQKVEFLVSFYNNEISEKSEIFDDQFSVERPDGSNFTLKIRSTKLEDSAMYFCASSFRRGNTEAFFGQGTRLTVV.